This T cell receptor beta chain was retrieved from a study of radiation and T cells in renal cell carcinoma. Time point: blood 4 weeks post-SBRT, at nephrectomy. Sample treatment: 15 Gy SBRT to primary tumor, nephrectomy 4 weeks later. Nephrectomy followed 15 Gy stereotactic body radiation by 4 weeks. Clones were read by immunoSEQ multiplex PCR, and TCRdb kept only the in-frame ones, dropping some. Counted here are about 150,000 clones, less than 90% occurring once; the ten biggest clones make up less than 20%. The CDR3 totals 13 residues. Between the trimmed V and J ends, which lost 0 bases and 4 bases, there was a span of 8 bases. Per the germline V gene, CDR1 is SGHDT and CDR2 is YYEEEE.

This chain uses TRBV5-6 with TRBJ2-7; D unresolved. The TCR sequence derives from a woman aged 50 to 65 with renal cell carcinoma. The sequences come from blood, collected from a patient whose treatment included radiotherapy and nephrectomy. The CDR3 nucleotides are TGTGCCAGCAGCTTGGGTAGGGCATACGAGCAGTACTTC. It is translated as CASSLGRAYEQYF.